Included here is one TCR beta chain sequence, with context. What it recognizes is unknown. A junction end diverges from the germline sequence, so it may reflect a read error. The data originate from a study of cytomegalovirus exposure and HLA in healthy donors. Study findings and constraints: TCR beta V- and J-gene trimming was later associated with a missense DCLRE1C variant. From TCR beta sequences, most subjects' HLA-A and HLA-B alleles were reportedly predicted accurately. Reports indicated that the classifier achieved high specificity and sensitivity in diagnosing cytomegalovirus status.

At the time of sampling, donors were nominally healthy, though unrecorded immune exposures were likely. The CDR3 covers 16 residues. Germline CDR1 and CDR2: SGHVS and FNYEAQ. The PCR was carried out with 60 Vbeta primers and 13 Jbeta primers. Sequencing was performed with immunoSEQ multiplex PCR; in TCRdb, only in-frame clones are kept and a portion is missing. There are some 110,000 clones in the sample; around 70% occur only once, and 4.8% lies in the top ten. V is TRBV7-6 and J is TRBJ2-1; 7 nucleotides match TRBD1. Material: PBMCs. The TCR originated in a man aged 25 to 45 in good health and CMV-seropositive. The CDR3 nucleotides are TGTGCCAGCAGCTCACGACAGGGCCTGGGTTACAATGGGCAGTTCTTC. Protein sequence: CASSSRQGLGYNGQFF.